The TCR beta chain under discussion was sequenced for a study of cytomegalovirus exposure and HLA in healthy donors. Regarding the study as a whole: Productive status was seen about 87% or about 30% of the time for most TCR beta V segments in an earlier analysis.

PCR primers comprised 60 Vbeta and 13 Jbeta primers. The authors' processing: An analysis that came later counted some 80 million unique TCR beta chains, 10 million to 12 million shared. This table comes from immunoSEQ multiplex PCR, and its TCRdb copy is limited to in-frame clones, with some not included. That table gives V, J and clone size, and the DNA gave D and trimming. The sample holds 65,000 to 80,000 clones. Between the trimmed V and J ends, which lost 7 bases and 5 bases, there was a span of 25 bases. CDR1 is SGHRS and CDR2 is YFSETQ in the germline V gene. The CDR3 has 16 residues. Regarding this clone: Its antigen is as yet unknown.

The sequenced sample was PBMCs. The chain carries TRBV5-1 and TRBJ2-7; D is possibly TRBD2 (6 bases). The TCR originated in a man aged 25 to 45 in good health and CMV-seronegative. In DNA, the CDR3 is TGCGCCAGCCGCCCCTCGGAGGGAGTGGTTGAAGACGAGCAGTACTTC. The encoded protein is CASRPSEGVVEDEQYF.